The 15 T cell receptor beta chains in this list originate from one sample, sequenced in a study of beta chain features in type 1 diabetes. Study-level findings and limits: Shortening of TCRB CDR3s, moderate but significant, appeared in all four CD4+ subsets of Type 1 diabetes patients.

Expressed TCRB transcripts were sequenced, since all the RNA that had been isolated was reverse transcribed. Sequenced by immunoSEQ multiplex PCR; TCRdb stores in-frame clones only, minus some. Among 120,000 to 150,000 clones listed, about 13% were seen once. No antigen has been assigned to these receptors. The sequenced sample consisted of central memory CD4+ T cells from blood. These receptors were obtained from a man aged 18 to 35 with type 1 diabetes.

This clone was seen only a few times. The V and J genes are TRBV30 and TRBJ1-2; 9 nucleotides align to TRBD1. Germline lookup yields CDR1 GTSNPN and CDR2 SVGIG (reference sequence). The junction had 5 bases not matched to a gene; V was cut back by 2 bases and J by 4 bases. The CDR3 contains 14 residues. CDR3 coding DNA: TGTGCCTGGAGTTCTACAGGGGGCAGCTATGGCTACACCTTC. Its protein product is CAWSSTGGSYGYTF.

This clone came up a few times. This rearrangement joins TRBV5-4 to TRBJ2-1; D remains unclear. The CDR3 sequence is 13 residues long. The V gene lost 0 bases and the J gene lost 3 bases, with 4 bases spanning the gap. Germline V gene lookup returns CDR1 SGHNT and CDR2 YYREEE (reference sequence). The CDR3 region is CASSLGSYNEQFF. CDR3 nucleotide sequence: TGTGCCAGCAGCTTGGGAAGCTACAATGAGCAGTTCTTC. Drawing the rest from reference TRBV5-4 and TRBJ2-1, the complete variable domain is ETGVTQSPTHLIKTRGQQVTLRCSSQSGHNTVSWYQQALGQGPQFIFQYYREEENGRGNFPPRFSGLQFPNYSSELNVNALELDDSALYLCASSLGSYNEQFFGPGTRLTVL.

The chain uses TRBV10-3 and TRBJ2-2; D is ambiguous. Germline V gene data show CDR1 as ENHRY and CDR2 as SYGVKD. Deletions cut 6 bases from V and 3 bases from J, with 8 bases between. The CDR3 runs 13 residues. The CDR3, as DNA: TGTGCCATCAGCGCTTCGGACACCGGGGAGCTGTTTTTT. This translates into CAISASDTGELFF.

V gene TRBV7-2 combines with J gene TRBJ2-4; D gene unclear. The V and J ends lost 4 bases and 8 bases respectively, with 12 bases between them. The CDR3 consists of 13 residues. Germline lookup yields CDR1 SGHTA and CDR2 FQGNSA. This chain's CDR3 is CASSYTGLDIQYF. The CDR3 DNA follows: TGTGCCAGCAGCTACACTGGCCTAGACATTCAGTACTTC.

This clone was seen at least ten times. This chain uses TRBV28 with TRBJ1-1; perhaps TRBD1 as D (6 bases). Germline-derived CDR1 and CDR2 are MDHEN and SYDVKM. The CDR3 length is 12 residues. Between the trimmed V and J ends, which lost 5 bases and 8 bases, there was a span of 12 bases. The CDR3 here is CASSTIDREAFF. The CDR3 DNA reads TGTGCCAGCAGTACCATAGACAGGGAAGCTTTCTTT.

In this sample, this clone turned up a few times. The V and J genes are TRBV7-9 and TRBJ1-5, with TRBD1 as a possible D gene (6 bases). The V end was cut by 1 base, the J end by 7 bases, with 11 bases between. The CDR3 runs 14 residues. The germline V gene has CDR1 SEHNR and CDR2 FQNEAQ (reference sequence). CDR3 amino acids: CASSLGGANQPQHF. The DNA of the CDR3 is TGTGCCAGCAGCTTAGGGGGGGCGAACCAGCCCCAGCATTTT.

V is TRBV27 and J is TRBJ2-7; no definite D call. Trimming removed 6 bases at V and 2 bases at J, with 20 bases between. The CDR3 has 16 residues. Germline V lookup: CDR1 MNHEY, CDR2 SMNVEV (reference sequence). CDR3 loop: CASSRSAVQAAYEQYF. Written as DNA, the CDR3 is TGTGCCAGCAGCAGGTCCGCGGTGCAGGCAGCCTACGAGCAGTACTTC.

Comment on this clone: The junction shows a germline mismatch at one end, possibly a read error. The identical CDR3 is also encoded by other nucleotide sequences in the sample. The V gene is TRBV13, the J gene TRBJ2-5; no firm D call. Per the germline V gene, CDR1 is PRHDT and CDR2 is FYEKMQ (reference sequence). The CDR3 totals 13 residues. The CDR3 nucleotides are TGCGCCAGCAGAAGATGGCAGGAAGGGACCCAGTACTTC. Its protein product is CASRRWQEGTQYF.

This sequence joins TRBV29-1 and TRBJ2-5; TRBD1 might be the D (8 bases). The V end lost 7 bases, the J end lost 5 bases, and 17 bases lay between the germline ends. The CDR3 covers 13 residues. Germline CDR1 reads SQVTM; CDR2 reads ANQGSEA. CDR3: CSARTGRVETQYF. The CDR3 DNA reads as TGCAGCGCCAGGACAGGGAGGGTGGAGACCCAGTACTTC.

As regards this clone: In the same sample, other DNA sequences code for this CDR3. The chain uses TRBV30 and TRBJ1-5; the D is unclear. The germline V gene encodes CDR1 GTSNPN and CDR2 SVGIG (reference sequence). Between the trimmed V and J ends, which lost 1 base and 3 bases, there was a span of 7 bases. This CDR3 contains 13 residues. In nucleotides, the CDR3 is TGTGCCTGGAGTGGGGGAGACAATCAGCCCCAGCATTTT. The encoded protein is CAWSGGDNQPQHF. The whole variable domain, remainder taken from reference TRBV30 and TRBJ1-5, is SQTIHQWPATLVQPVGSPLSLECTVEGTSNPNLYWYRQAAGRGLQLLFYSVGIGQISSEVPQNLSASRPQDRQFILSSKKLLLSDSGFYLCAWSGGDNQPQHFGDGTRLSIL.

This chain joins TRBV5-6 and TRBJ2-6; no reliable D call. This CDR3 has 14 amino acids. V lost 0 bases and J lost 4, with 5 bases in between. Looked up from germline, CDR1 is SGHDT and CDR2 is YYEEEE. CDR3 protein: CASSLEGGANVLTF. CDR3 in DNA: TGTGCCAGCAGCTTGGAGGGAGGGGCCAACGTCCTGACTTTC.

In this sample, this clone turned up many times. The sample contains more than one DNA sequence encoding this CDR3. CDR3 nucleotide sequence: TGCGCCAGCAGCCAAAGGGATTATAATTCACCCCTCCACTTT. Protein: CASSQRDYNSPLHF. The rearrangement links TRBV4-1 to TRBJ1-6; D uncertain. The germline V gene encodes CDR1 MGHRA and CDR2 YSYEKL. V lost 2 bases to trimming and J lost 4 bases, with 6 bases between them. The CDR3 contains 14 residues.

This clone has just a few counts. The J gene is TRBJ1-2, the V gene TRBV6-1, with D possibly TRBD1 on 6 matching bases. The length of the CDR3 is 12 residues. CDR1 MNHNS and CDR2 SASEGT come from the germline V gene. V was pared by 2 bases and J by 5 bases, with 6 bases between. CDR3 loop: CASSEQGYGYTF. The CDR3 DNA sequence: TGTGCCAGCAGTGAACAGGGGTATGGCTACACCTTC.

In its sample, this clone was seen a few times. The chain carries TRBV7-2 and TRBJ1-2; no firm D call. CDR1 is SGHTA, CDR2 FQGNSA, per germline. The CDR3 extends over 13 amino acids. Trimming took off 2 bases at V and 2 bases at J, with 6 bases between the two ends. The CDR3 region has the DNA TGTGCCAGCAGCTTACCTCCCAACTATGGCTACACCTTC. Protein sequence: CASSLPPNYGYTF.

The gene calls are TRBV5-1 and TRBJ2-5, with 9 bases identical to TRBD2. From germline, CDR1 is SGHRS and CDR2 YFSETQ. Unmatched junction bases numbered 4, after V lost 1 base and J lost 3 bases. The CDR3 covers 15 residues. The chain's CDR3 is CASSLNRLAEETQYF. DNA of the CDR3: TGCGCCAGCAGCTTGAACCGACTAGCGGAAGAGACCCAGTACTTC.